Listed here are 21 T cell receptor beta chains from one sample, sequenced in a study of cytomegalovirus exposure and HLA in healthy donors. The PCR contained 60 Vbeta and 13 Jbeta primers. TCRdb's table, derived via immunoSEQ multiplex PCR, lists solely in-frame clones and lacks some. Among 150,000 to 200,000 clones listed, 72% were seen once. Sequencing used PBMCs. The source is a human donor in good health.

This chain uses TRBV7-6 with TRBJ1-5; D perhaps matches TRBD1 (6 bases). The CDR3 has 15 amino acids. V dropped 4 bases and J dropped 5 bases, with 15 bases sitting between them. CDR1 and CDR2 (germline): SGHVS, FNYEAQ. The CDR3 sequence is CASSSFRGNYQPQHF. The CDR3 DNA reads TGTGCCAGCAGCTCCTTCAGGGGAAACTATCAGCCCCAGCATTTT.

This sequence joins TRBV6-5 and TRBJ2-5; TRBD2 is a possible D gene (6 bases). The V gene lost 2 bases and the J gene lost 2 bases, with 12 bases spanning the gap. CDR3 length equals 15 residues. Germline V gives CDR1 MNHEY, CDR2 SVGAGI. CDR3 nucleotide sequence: TGTGCCAGCAGTTACGGGGGACTTCCGCAAGAGACCCAGTACTTC. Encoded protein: CASSYGGLPQETQYF.

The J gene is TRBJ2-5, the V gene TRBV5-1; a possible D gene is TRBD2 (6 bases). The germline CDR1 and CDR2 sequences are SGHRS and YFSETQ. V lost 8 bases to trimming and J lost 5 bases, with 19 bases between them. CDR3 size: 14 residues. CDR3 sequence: CASSGTLDGETQYF. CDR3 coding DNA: TGCGCCAGTTCCGGGACTCTCGACGGGGAGACCCAGTACTTC. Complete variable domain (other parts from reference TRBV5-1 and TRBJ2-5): KAGVTQTPRYLIKTRGQQVTLSCSPISGHRSVSWYQQTPGQGLQFLFEYFSETQRNKGNFPGRFSGRQFSNSRSEMNVSTLELGDSALYLCASSGTLDGETQYFGPGTRLLVL.

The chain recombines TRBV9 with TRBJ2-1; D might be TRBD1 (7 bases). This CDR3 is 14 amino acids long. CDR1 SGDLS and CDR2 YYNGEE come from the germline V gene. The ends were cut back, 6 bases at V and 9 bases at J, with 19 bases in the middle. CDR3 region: CASTPRQGAGEQFF. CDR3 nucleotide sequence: TGTGCCAGCACCCCGCGACAGGGAGCGGGTGAGCAGTTCTTC.

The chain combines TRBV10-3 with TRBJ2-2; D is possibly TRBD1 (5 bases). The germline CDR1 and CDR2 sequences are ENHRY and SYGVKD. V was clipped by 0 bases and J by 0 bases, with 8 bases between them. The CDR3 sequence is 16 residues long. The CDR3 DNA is TGTGCCATCAGTGAGTCAAGGGGCGCGAACACCGGGGAGCTGTTTTTT. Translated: CAISESRGANTGELFF.

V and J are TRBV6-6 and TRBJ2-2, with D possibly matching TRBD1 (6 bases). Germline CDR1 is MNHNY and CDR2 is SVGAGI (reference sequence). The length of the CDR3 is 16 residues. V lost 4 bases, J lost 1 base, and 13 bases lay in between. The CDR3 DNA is TGTGCCAGCAGTTCCCCAGGGGATTTGAACACCGGGGAGCTGTTTTTT. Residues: CASSSPGDLNTGELFF.

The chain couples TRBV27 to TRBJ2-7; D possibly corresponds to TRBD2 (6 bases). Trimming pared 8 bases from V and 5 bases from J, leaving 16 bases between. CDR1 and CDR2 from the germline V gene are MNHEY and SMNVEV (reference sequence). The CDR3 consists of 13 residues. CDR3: CASSLGRGDEQYF. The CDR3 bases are TGTGCCAGCTCCCTGGGGCGGGGAGACGAGCAGTACTTC.

The CDR3 region has the DNA TGTGCCAGCAGCGGGGGAGCGGTGGGTGCCGGGGAGCTGTTTTTT. It encodes CASSGGAVGAGELFF. V is TRBV9 and J is TRBJ2-2; a weak D match, TRBD2 (5 bases). This CDR3 is built from 15 residues. The V gene lost 3 bases and the J gene lost 6 bases, with 15 bases spanning the gap. CDR1 and CDR2 from the germline V gene are SGDLS and YYNGEE.

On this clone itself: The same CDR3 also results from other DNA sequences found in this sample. The CDR3 region has the DNA TGTGCCAGCAGTCGGGACTGGGATGAGCAGTTCTTC. It encodes CASSRDWDEQFF. V usage is TRBV2 and J usage is TRBJ2-1, with D maybe TRBD2 (6 bases). From germline, CDR1 is SNHLY and CDR2 FYNNEI. The CDR3 sequence is 12 residues long. V lost 5 bases, J lost 8 bases, and 10 bases lay in between.

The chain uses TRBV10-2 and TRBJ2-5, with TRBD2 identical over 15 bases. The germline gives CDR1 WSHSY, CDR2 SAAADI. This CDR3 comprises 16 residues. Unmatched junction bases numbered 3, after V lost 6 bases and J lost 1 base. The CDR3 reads CASRKGLAGGQETQYF. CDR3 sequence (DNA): TGCGCCAGCAGGAAGGGACTAGCGGGGGGCCAAGAGACCCAGTACTTC.

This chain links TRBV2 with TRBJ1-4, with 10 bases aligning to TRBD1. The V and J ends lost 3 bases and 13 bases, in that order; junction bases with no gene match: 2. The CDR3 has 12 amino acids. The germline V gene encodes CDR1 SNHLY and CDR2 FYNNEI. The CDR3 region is CASSDRDRGLFF. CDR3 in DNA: TGTGCCAGCAGTGATAGGGACAGGGGACTGTTTTTT.

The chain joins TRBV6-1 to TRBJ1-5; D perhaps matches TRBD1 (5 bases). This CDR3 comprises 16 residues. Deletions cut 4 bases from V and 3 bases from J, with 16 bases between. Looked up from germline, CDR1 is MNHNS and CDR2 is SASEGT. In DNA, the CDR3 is TGTGCCAGCAGTGTAGCACGGGGACTGCACAATCAGCCCCAGCATTTT. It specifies CASSVARGLHNQPQHF.

The CDR3 spells CASSLADQGAAFF. CDR3 nucleotides: TGTGCCAGCAGCTTAGCCGACCAGGGGGCCGCTTTCTTT. The rearrangement links TRBV7-9 to TRBJ1-1, with TRBD1 matching 8 bases. The V gene end was trimmed by 0 bases and the J gene end by 11 bases; junction bases not matched to a gene: 5. Per germline, CDR1 SEHNR and CDR2 FQNEAQ (reference sequence). The CDR3 contains 13 residues.

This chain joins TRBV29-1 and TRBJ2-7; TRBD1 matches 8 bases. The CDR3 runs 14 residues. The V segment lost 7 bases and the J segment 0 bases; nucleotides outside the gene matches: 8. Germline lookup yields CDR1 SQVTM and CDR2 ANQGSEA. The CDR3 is CSALRQGISYEQYF. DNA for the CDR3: TGCAGCGCCTTAAGACAGGGGATCTCCTACGAGCAGTACTTC.

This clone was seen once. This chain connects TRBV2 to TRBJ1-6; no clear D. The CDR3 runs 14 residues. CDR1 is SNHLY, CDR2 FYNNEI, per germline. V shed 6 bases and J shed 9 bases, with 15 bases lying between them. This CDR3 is CASRGDGVSSPLHF. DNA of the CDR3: TGTGCCAGCAGGGGAGACGGGGTTAGTTCACCCCTCCACTTT.

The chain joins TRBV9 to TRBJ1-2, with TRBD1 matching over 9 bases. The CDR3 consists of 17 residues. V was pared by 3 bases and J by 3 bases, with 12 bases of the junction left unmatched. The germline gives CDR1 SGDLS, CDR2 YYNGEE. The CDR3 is CASSAPGTGKNDYGYTF. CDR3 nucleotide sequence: TGTGCCAGCAGCGCGCCGGGGACAGGGAAAAACGACTATGGCTACACCTTC.

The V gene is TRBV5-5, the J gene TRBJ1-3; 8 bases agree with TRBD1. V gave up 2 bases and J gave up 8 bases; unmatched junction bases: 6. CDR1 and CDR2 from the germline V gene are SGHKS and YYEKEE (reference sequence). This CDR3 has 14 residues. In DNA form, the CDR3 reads TGTGCCAGCAGCTTACGGACAGGGTGGGACACCATATATTTT. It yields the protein CASSLRTGWDTIYF.

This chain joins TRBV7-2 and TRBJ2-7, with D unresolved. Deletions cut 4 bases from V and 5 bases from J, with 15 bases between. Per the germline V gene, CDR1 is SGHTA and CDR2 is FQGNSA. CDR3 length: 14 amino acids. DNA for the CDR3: TGTGCCAGCAGCTCCCGGGTCCAAAGCCACGAGCAGTACTTC. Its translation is CASSSRVQSHEQYF.

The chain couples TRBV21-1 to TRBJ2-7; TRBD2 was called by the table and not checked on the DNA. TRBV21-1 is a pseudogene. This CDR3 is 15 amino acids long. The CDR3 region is CASSKVIPRTYEQYF. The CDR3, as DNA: TGTGCCAGCAGCAAAGTTATACCGAGAACCTACGAGCAGTACTTC.

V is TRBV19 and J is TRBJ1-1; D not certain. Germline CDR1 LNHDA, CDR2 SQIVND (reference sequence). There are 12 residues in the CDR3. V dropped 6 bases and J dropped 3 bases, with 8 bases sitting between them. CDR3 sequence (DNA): TGTGCCAGTAGGGTGGGAGACACTGAAGCTTTCTTT. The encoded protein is CASRVGDTEAFF.

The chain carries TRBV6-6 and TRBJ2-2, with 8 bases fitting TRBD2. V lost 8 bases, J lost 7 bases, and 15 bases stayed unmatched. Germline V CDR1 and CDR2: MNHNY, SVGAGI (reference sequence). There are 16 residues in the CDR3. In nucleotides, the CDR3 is TGTGCCAGCTCGGTACTGCGAGCGGGGGTGATCGGGGAGCTGTTTTTT. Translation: CASSVLRAGVIGELFF.